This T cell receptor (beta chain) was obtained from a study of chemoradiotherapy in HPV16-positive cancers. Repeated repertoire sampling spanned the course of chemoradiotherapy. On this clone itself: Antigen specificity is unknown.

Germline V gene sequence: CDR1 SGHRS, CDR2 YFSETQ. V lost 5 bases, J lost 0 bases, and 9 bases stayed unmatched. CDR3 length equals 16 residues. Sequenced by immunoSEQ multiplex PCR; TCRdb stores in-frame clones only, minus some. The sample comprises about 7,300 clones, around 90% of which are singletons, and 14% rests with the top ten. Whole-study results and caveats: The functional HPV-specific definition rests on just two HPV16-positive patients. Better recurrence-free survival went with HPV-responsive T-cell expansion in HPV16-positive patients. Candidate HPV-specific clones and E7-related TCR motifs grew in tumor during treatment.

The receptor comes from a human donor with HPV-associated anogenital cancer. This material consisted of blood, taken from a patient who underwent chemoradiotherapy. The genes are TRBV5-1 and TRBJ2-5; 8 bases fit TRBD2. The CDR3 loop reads CASSGGTGGYQETQYF. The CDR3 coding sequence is TGCGCCAGCAGTGGAGGTACGGGGGGGTACCAAGAGACCCAGTACTTC.